Below are 27 T cell receptor beta chains sequenced from a single sample in a study of hypomethylating agent response in myelodysplastic syndrome. Repertoires were generated with immunoSEQ multiplex PCR, while TCRdb's copy carries only in-frame clones and drops some. The sample has about 7,200 clones; 85% to 90% are singletons. The sample here was bone marrow, taken before or after starting hypomethylating agent treatment for myelodysplastic syndrome (not recorded which). Receptors were obtained from a human donor with myelodysplastic syndrome.

This chain links TRBV11-2 with TRBJ1-3; 8 bases map to TRBD1. This CDR3 is built from 16 residues. V dropped 1 base and J dropped 7; count of bases not matched to a gene: 9. Looked up from germline, CDR1 is SGHAT and CDR2 is FQNNGV. The CDR3 is CASSLGFAGGQNTIYF. As DNA, the CDR3 is TGTGCCAGCAGCTTAGGTTTCGCAGGGGGCCAGAACACCATATATTTT.

The chain recombines TRBV6-5 with TRBJ1-2, with D maybe TRBD1 (6 bases). Trimming cost V 10 bases and J 8 bases, with 17 bases left between them. Germline loops: CDR1 MNHEY, CDR2 SVGAGI. CDR3 length equals 12 residues. The DNA for the CDR3 is TGTGCCACCATCGGAGGGGGTTTCGGCTACACCTTC. Its translation is CATIGGGFGYTF.

CDR3 residues: CASSLGQALTNYGYTF. CDR3 DNA sequence: TGTGCCAGCAGCTTGGGACAGGCCCTCACTAACTATGGCTACACCTTC. The chain recombines TRBV5-4 with TRBJ1-2, with a weak D call TRBD1 (6 bases). Germline CDR1 reads SGHNT; CDR2 reads YYREEE (reference sequence). This CDR3 spans 16 amino acids. V shed 0 bases and J shed 0 bases, with 12 bases lying between them.

The chain is built from TRBV4-1 and TRBJ1-4; unclear D gene. Germline CDR1 reads MGHRA; CDR2 reads YSYEKL. The length of the CDR3 is 16 residues. V shed 1 base and J shed 2 bases, with 11 bases lying between them. The CDR3 protein is CASSQGSGTTNEKLFF. For the CDR3, the DNA is TGCGCCAGCAGCCAAGGTAGTGGAACCACTAATGAAAAACTGTTTTTT.

The chain employs TRBV28 and TRBJ2-5, with TRBD1 identical over 10 bases. The V and J ends lost 6 bases and 5 bases, in that order; junction bases with no gene match: 3. The CDR3 is made up of 13 amino acids. CDR1 is MDHEN, CDR2 SYDVKM, per germline. The CDR3 region has the DNA TGTGCCAGCAGGCGGACAGGGGGGGAGACCCAGTACTTC. This codes for CASRRTGGETQYF.

The chain recombines TRBV2 with TRBJ2-5; perhaps TRBD1 as D (6 bases). CDR1 is SNHLY, CDR2 FYNNEI, per germline. V was trimmed by 5 bases and J by 4 bases, leaving 8 bases between them. This CDR3 has 12 amino acids. CDR3 sequence reads: CASSTRGETQYF. The CDR3 DNA reads as TGTGCCAGCAGTACCAGGGGAGAGACCCAGTACTTC.

The chain recombines TRBV25-1 with TRBJ1-1, with D possibly TRBD1 on 6 matching bases. CDR1 is MGHDK, CDR2 SYGVNS, per germline. V lost 6 bases and J lost 0, with 14 bases in between. The CDR3 contains 15 residues. CDR3 nucleotides: TGTGCCAGCAGGCGGGACACCCTAATGAACACTGAAGCTTTCTTT. This gives the protein CASRRDTLMNTEAFF.

V gene TRBV19 combines with J gene TRBJ2-2, with a weak D call TRBD2 (5 bases). Looked up from germline, CDR1 is LNHDA and CDR2 is SQIVND (reference sequence). V shed 3 bases and J shed 7 bases, with 15 bases lying between them. The length of the CDR3 is 15 residues. The CDR3 coding sequence is TGTGCCAGTAGTATGATGCCGGGGTTTGGCGGGGAGCTGTTTTTT. Translating it yields CASSMMPGFGGELFF.

The V call is TRBV6-6, the J call TRBJ1-6; D is perhaps TRBD1 (6 bases). V lost 4 bases and J 10 bases, leaving 11 bases between the germline ends. Germline lookup yields CDR1 MNHNY and CDR2 SVGAGI (reference sequence). The CDR3 length is 13 residues. In nucleotides, the CDR3 is TGTGCCAGCAGTTCTACAGGGTCCTCACCCCTCCACTTT. Protein: CASSSTGSSPLHF.

This chain links TRBV4-2 with TRBJ2-5; D may be TRBD2 (6 bases). V gave up 0 bases and J gave up 2 bases, with 10 bases separating them. CDR3 length: 15 amino acids. The germline gives CDR1 LGHNA, CDR2 YNFKEQ. CDR3 region: CASSQEVRGQETQYF. The CDR3, as DNA: TGTGCCAGCAGCCAAGAAGTCCGGGGGCAAGAGACCCAGTACTTC.

This chain links TRBV29-1 with TRBJ2-1; tentatively, D is TRBD2 (6 bases). V shed 7 bases and J shed 9 bases, with 16 bases lying between them. Per the germline V gene, CDR1 is SQVTM and CDR2 is ANQGSEA. The CDR3 loop spans 12 amino acids. The CDR3 DNA reads as TGCAGCGCCGATCGCGGGGACCCTGAGCAGTTCTTC. It encodes CSADRGDPEQFF.

The chain has TRBV2 and TRBJ2-1; 8 bases match TRBD1. CDR1 SNHLY and CDR2 FYNNEI come from the germline V gene. The CDR3 length is 17 residues. The V segment lost 3 bases and the J segment 5 bases; nucleotides outside the gene matches: 12. CDR3 sequence: CASSDPRQGWMDNEQFF. CDR3 nucleotide sequence: TGTGCCAGCAGTGACCCTCGACAGGGGTGGATGGACAATGAGCAGTTCTTC.

This sequence joins TRBV30 and TRBJ2-3, with 8 positions matching TRBD2. Germline CDR1 is GTSNPN and CDR2 is SVGIG (reference sequence). J was trimmed by 8 bases and V by 5 bases; bases with no gene match: 6. The CDR3 runs to 12 residues. The CDR3 reads CAWGERGGTQYF. The CDR3 nucleotides read TGTGCCTGGGGGGAACGGGGGGGTACGCAGTATTTT. Using reference TRBV30 and TRBJ2-3 for the parts outside the CDR3, the full variable domain is SQTIHQWPATLVQPVGSPLSLECTVEGTSNPNLYWYRQAAGRGLQLLFYSVGIGQISSEVPQNLSASRPQDRQFILSSKKLLLSDSGFYLCAWGERGGTQYFGPGTRLTVL.

The rearrangement uses TRBV11-2 and TRBJ1-1; D perhaps matches TRBD1 (6 bases). The CDR3 extends over 12 amino acids. The germline V and J ends were trimmed by 3 bases and 8 bases, with 10 bases remaining between them. Germline assignment: CDR1 SGHAT and CDR2 FQNNGV. CDR3 sequence reads: CASSFVTGEAFF. The CDR3 DNA sequence: TGTGCCAGCAGCTTTGTCACAGGGGAAGCTTTCTTT.

The V call is TRBV9, the J call TRBJ2-3; perhaps TRBD2 as D (6 bases). With 0 bases removed from V and 2 bases from J, the gap between germline ends came to 7 bases. From germline, CDR1 is SGDLS and CDR2 YYNGEE. The CDR3 loop spans 14 amino acids. CDR3 sequence: CASSVGGVTDTQYF. The CDR3 DNA follows: TGTGCCAGCAGCGTAGGCGGGGTCACAGATACGCAGTATTTT.

The chain carries TRBV5-5 and TRBJ2-7; 9 bases match TRBD1. The J segment lost 7 bases and the V segment lost 2 bases, leaving 7 bases of the junction unmatched. CDR3 length: 14 residues. Per germline, CDR1 SGHKS and CDR2 YYEKEE (reference sequence). The CDR3 DNA is TGTGCCAGCAGCTTCGGGACAGGGACGCGAGAGCAGTACGTC. The encoded protein is CASSFGTGTREQYV.

The chain carries TRBV6-6 and TRBJ1-3; TRBD1 matches 9 bases. Germline assignment: CDR1 MNHNY and CDR2 SVGAGI (reference sequence). The CDR3 consists of 16 residues. V shed 2 bases, J shed 3 bases, and the junction held 5 bases outside the gene matches. CDR3 region: CASSYGTGTDGNTIYF. CDR3 nucleotide sequence: TGTGCCAGCAGTTACGGGACAGGGACGGATGGAAACACCATATATTTT.

The V call is TRBV7-2, the J call TRBJ2-7; TRBD1 is a possible D gene (5 bases). From germline, CDR1 is SGHTA and CDR2 FQGNSA. The CDR3 length is 16 residues. The V gene lost 0 bases and the J gene lost 4 bases, with 16 bases spanning the gap. CDR3 amino acids: CASSLASAGIGYEQYF. DNA of the CDR3: TGTGCCAGCAGCTTAGCGTCGGCAGGGATTGGGTACGAGCAGTACTTC. The full variable domain, completed using reference TRBV7-2 and TRBJ2-7, is GAGVSQSPSNKVTEKGKDVELRCDPISGHTALYWYRQSLGQGLEFLIYFQGNSAPDKSGLPSDRFSAERTGGSVSTLTIQRTQQEDSAVYLCASSLASAGIGYEQYFGPGTRLTVT.

This clone is hyperexpanded by share. V gene TRBV18 combines with J gene TRBJ1-3, with a weak D call TRBD1 (5 bases). V shed 6 bases and J shed 4 bases, with 28 bases lying between them. Germline CDR1 and CDR2: KGHSH and LQKENI. This CDR3 region has 19 residues. CDR3 sequence (DNA): TGTGCCAGCTCTATCGACATTGTCACCGTAGTCGACAGAGGAAACACCATATATTTT. This codes for CASSIDIVTVVDRGNTIYF.

V is TRBV29-1 and J is TRBJ2-3; no firm D call. Per the germline V gene, CDR1 is SQVTM and CDR2 is ANQGSEA. V shed 4 bases and J shed 0 bases, with 23 bases lying between them. The CDR3 is made up of 18 amino acids. CDR3 region: CSVAFTRMGSGSTDTQYF. The CDR3 DNA reads TGCAGCGTTGCCTTTACGAGAATGGGGTCTGGAAGCACAGATACGCAGTATTTT.

The chain joins TRBV6-5 to TRBJ1-4, with a possible D match to TRBD1 (6 bases). CDR3 length equals 15 residues. Trimming left V 4 bases short and J 3 bases short, with 12 bases between. Per germline, CDR1 MNHEY and CDR2 SVGAGI. As DNA, the CDR3 is TGTGCCAGCAGTTCAACAGGGTACTCTAATGAAAAACTGTTTTTT. It specifies CASSSTGYSNEKLFF.

The chain couples TRBV19 to TRBJ1-2, with a weak D call TRBD1 (5 bases). V gave up 7 bases and J gave up 7 bases, with 10 bases separating them. This CDR3 is 11 amino acids long. Germline V CDR1 and CDR2: LNHDA, SQIVND (reference sequence). The CDR3 bases are TGTGCCAGTATTTCACAGGCTGGCTACACCTTC. Protein sequence: CASISQAGYTF.

This clone came up a few times. This chain connects TRBV7-2 to TRBJ2-7, with D perhaps TRBD1 (6 bases). The CDR3 totals 16 residues. V was shortened by 5 bases and J by 5 bases, with 22 bases between the two germline ends. Germline V gene lookup returns CDR1 SGHTA and CDR2 FQGNSA. CDR3 protein: CASSPSGQSFGHEQYV. The CDR3 bases are TGTGCCAGCAGCCCATCTGGACAGTCCTTCGGCCACGAGCAGTACGTC.

In this sample, this clone turned up once. The chain carries TRBV6-1 and TRBJ2-1, with D perhaps TRBD1 or TRBD2 (5 bases each). This CDR3 contains 15 residues. Germline CDR1 MNHNS, CDR2 SASEGT. V dropped 3 bases and J dropped 8 bases, with 17 bases sitting between them. This chain's CDR3 is CASSETPGPPDEQFF. CDR3 nucleotides: TGTGCCAGCAGTGAGACCCCGGGACCCCCAGATGAGCAGTTCTTC.

This clone was seen only once. The V gene is TRBV11-2, the J gene TRBJ2-2, with D tentatively TRBD2 (6 bases). The ends were cut back, 5 bases at V and 8 bases at J, with 9 bases in the middle. The germline CDR1 and CDR2 sequences are SGHAT and FQNNGV. The CDR3 loop spans 12 amino acids. The CDR3: CASSLSGGELFF. The CDR3 nucleotides read TGTGCCAGCAGCCTAAGCGGGGGGGAGCTGTTTTTT.

The sample holds a few counts of this clone. The chain carries TRBV4-1 and TRBJ1-2; D is undetermined. V was clipped by 0 bases and J by 6 bases, with 5 bases between them. The V gene's germline CDR1 is MGHRA and CDR2 YSYEKL. CDR3 length: 12 amino acids. The CDR3 bases are TGCGCCAGCAGCCAAGAGGGTAATGGCTACACCTTC. Amino acid sequence: CASSQEGNGYTF.

The chain couples TRBV7-2 to TRBJ2-5, with TRBD1 matching 11 bases. Germline V gene lookup returns CDR1 SGHTA and CDR2 FQGNSA. The CDR3 runs to 17 residues. J was trimmed by 5 bases and V by 1 base; bases with no gene match: 9. CDR3: CASSLVRTGGGRETQYF. In nucleotides, the CDR3 is TGTGCCAGCAGCTTAGTACGGACAGGGGGCGGTCGGGAGACCCAGTACTTC.